The T cell receptor beta chain under discussion was sequenced for a study of T cell responses to AZD1222 COVID-19 vaccine. Study-wide results and limits: The donor cohort was predominantly white British with a female majority, and clonal diversity may have been underestimated. When two AZD1222 doses had been given, Spike-specific TCR breadth and depth rose.

TCRdb's table, derived via immunoSEQ multiplex PCR, lists solely in-frame clones and lacks some. Among 150,000 to 200,000 clones listed, 85% to 95% were seen once. Concerning this clone: What it binds is unknown.

This CDR3 spans 21 amino acids. Germline V CDR1 and CDR2: MNHEY, SVGEGT. V lost 0 bases and J 0 bases, leaving 25 bases between the germline ends. Source: peripheral blood, taken on day 0 of AZD1222 vaccination. V usage is TRBV6-2 or TRBV6-3 and J usage is TRBJ2-3; D is undetermined. This clonotype originated in an adult in good health. The CDR3 is CASSYSTDEQLSFFSTDTQYF. The CDR3 DNA follows: TGTGCCAGCAGTTACTCGACTGACGAGCAGTTGTCCTTCTTTAGCACAGATACGCAGTATTTT.